This TCR beta chain was sequenced during a study of regulatory T cells in long-lasting Graves disease. Through Arm-PCR of CDR3 regions and iRepertoire HTBI primers, TCR beta libraries were built. MiXCR was run by TCRdb on the multiplex PCR reads, yielding one entry per CDR3 protein. The sample holds a few hundred thousand distinct CDR3 sequences, roughly 24% seen once. Time point reported: persistent/refractory GD, antithyroid drugs over 5 years with positive TRAb. RNA extracted from PBMCs served as the sequencing template. The CDR3 runs to 16 residues. Per the germline V gene, CDR1 is MDHEN and CDR2 is SYDVKM. V shed 3 bases and J shed 0 bases, with 12 bases lying between them.

The sample in question was peripheral blood mononuclear cells (PBMCs), obtained when the disease was refractory, from a patient treated with antithyroid drugs. This chain links TRBV28 with TRBJ1-5; no definite D call. This clonotype was obtained from a woman aged 40 to 49 with Graves disease. This CDR3 reads CASSLFLHSSNQPQHF. The CDR3 region has the DNA TGTGCCAGCAGTTTGTTTCTACACTCTAGCAATCAGCCCCAGCATTTT. Complete variable domain (other parts from reference TRBV28 and TRBJ1-5): DVKVTQSSRYLVKRTGEKVFLECVQDMDHENMFWYRQDPGLGLRLIYFSYDVKMKEKGDIPEGYSVSREKKERFSLILESASTNQTSMYLCASSLFLHSSNQPQHFGDGTRLSIL.